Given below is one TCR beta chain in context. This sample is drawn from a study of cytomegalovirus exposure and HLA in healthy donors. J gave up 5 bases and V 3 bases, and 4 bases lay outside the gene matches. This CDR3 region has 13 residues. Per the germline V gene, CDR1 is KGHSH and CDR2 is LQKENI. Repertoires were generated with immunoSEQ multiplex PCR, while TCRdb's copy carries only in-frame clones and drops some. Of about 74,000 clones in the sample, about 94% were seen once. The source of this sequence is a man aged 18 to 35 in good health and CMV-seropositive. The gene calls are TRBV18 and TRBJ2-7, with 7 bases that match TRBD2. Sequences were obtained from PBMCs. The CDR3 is CASSPGGSDEQYF. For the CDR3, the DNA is TGTGCCAGCTCACCCGGGGGGTCGGACGAGCAGTACTTC.